This T cell receptor (beta chain) was recovered during a study of blood T cell repertoires in COVID-19. Study background: T cells, B-cell-depleted T cells, or PBMCs provided the cDNA or gDNA that served as material.

The method was immunoSEQ multiplex PCR; TCRdb's version includes in-frame clones alone and lacks a portion of them. Here the sample spans 150,000 to 200,000 clones, roughly four fifths being singletons. Sequenced sample: peripheral blood. The sequence was collected from a woman aged 30 to 39 with acute or convalescent COVID-19.

CDR3 in DNA: TGTGCCAGCAGTTTATCGTCCGGGTATGGCTACACCTTC. Its translation is CASSLSSGYGYTF. This chain joins TRBV28 and TRBJ1-2; D gene unclear. This CDR3 comprises 13 residues. Germline lookup yields CDR1 MDHEN and CDR2 SYDVKM. Trimming removed 1 base at V and 5 bases at J, with 8 bases between.